This T cell receptor beta chain was identified during a study of CD8+ T cells in alopecia areata. Study as a whole: Twice a day, 5 to 10 mg of oral tofacitinib was administered to treated patients.

This CDR3 is 15 amino acids long. V was clipped by 7 bases and J by 2 bases; unmatched bases: 6. Per germline, CDR1 SEHNR and CDR2 FQNEAQ (reference sequence). Points from the study as a whole: Tofacitinib delivered significant drops in scalp clonality and in expanded CD8+ clones among the top 100.

Treatment reported: oral pan-JAK inhibitor, 5-10 mg twice daily. The authors extracted RNA and reverse transcribed it into cDNA as the sequencing template. This table comes from immunoSEQ multiplex PCR, and its TCRdb copy is limited to in-frame clones, with some not included. The sample carries about 140,000 clones, more than 85% recorded once. Points on this clone: Its antigen is currently unknown.

The material was CD8+ T cells sorted from blood, obtained at week 4, from a patient treated with tofacitinib. The receptor's source is a human donor with alopecia areata. The chain has TRBV7-9 and TRBJ2-1, with TRBD2 matching over 9 bases. As DNA, the CDR3 is TGTGCCAGCACCGGAAGCGGGAGGACCTACAATGAGCAGTTCTTC. It translates to CASTGSGRTYNEQFF.